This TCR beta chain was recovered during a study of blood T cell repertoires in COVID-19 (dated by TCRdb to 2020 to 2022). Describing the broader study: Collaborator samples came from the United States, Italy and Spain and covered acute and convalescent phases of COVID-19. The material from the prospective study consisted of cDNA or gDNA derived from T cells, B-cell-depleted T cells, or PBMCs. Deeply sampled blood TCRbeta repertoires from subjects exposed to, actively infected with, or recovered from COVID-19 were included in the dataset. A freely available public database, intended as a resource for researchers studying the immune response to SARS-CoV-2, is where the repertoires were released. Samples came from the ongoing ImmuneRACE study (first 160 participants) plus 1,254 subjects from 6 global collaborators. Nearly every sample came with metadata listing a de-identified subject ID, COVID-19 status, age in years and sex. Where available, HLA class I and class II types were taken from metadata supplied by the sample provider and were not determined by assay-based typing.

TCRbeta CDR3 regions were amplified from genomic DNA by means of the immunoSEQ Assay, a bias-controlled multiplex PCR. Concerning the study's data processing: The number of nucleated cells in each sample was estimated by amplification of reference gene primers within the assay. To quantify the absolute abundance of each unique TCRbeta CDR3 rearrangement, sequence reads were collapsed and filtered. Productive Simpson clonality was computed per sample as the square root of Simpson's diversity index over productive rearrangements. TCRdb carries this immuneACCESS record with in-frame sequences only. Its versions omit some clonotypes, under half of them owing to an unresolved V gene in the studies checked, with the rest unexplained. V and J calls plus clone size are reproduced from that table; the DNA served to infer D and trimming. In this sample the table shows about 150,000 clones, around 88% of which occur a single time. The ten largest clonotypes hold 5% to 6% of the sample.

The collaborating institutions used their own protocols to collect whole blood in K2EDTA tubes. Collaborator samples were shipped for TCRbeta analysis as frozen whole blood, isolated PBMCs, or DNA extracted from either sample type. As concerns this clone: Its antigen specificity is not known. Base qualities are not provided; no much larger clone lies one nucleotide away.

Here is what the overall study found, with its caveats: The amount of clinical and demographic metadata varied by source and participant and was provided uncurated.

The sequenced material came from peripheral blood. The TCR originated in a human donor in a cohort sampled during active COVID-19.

The CDR3 region reads CASSGSEDRGFYEQYF. The DNA sequence is given as TGTGCCAGCAGTGGGAGTGAGGACAGGGGGTTCTACGAGCAGTACTTC. The chain is made from TRBV2 and TRBJ2-7; 10 central bases correspond to TRBD1. Ends trimmed: V by 4 bases, J by 3 bases; bases unmatched to a gene: 9. Looking up the germline V gene yields CDR1 SNHLY and CDR2 FYNNEI. From cysteine to phenylalanine, the CDR3 is 16 amino acids long. Only the CDR3 region is kept as DNA, spanning 48 bases read in frame from base 1.